The sequence of this TCR beta chain was determined in a study of PD-1 blockade in classical Hodgkin lymphoma. Broader study findings: Exclusion removed patients who began nivolumab under 1 year after ASCT. Healthy donors reportedly exceeded newly diagnosed patients in baseline TCR diversity. The study found complete responders had baseline diversity similar to newly diagnosed patients.

This clone appeared a single time. Its cognate antigen is unknown. Libraries were prepared by immunoSEQ multiplex PCR; TCRdb keeps only in-frame clonotypes and omits some of them. Of over 50,000 clones in the sample, 86% were seen once. Trimming pared 5 bases from V and 8 bases from J, leaving 16 bases between. The CDR3 contains 14 residues. From germline, CDR1 is MNHNS and CDR2 SASEGT. Time point: cycle 4 day 1 (C4D1), after 6 weeks of nivolumab. Each patient's relapse followed autologous stem cell transplantation, and brentuximab vedotin exposure varied. Sequencing was performed on peripheral blood mononuclear cells (PBMCs), taken before the fourth cycle of nivolumab. The origin of this receptor is a human donor with classical Hodgkin lymphoma. The V call is TRBV6-1, the J call TRBJ2-1; no definite D call. The CDR3 loop is CASSPVRNTDEQFF. The DNA for the CDR3 is TGTGCCAGCAGTCCAGTCCGGAACACGGATGAGCAGTTCTTC.